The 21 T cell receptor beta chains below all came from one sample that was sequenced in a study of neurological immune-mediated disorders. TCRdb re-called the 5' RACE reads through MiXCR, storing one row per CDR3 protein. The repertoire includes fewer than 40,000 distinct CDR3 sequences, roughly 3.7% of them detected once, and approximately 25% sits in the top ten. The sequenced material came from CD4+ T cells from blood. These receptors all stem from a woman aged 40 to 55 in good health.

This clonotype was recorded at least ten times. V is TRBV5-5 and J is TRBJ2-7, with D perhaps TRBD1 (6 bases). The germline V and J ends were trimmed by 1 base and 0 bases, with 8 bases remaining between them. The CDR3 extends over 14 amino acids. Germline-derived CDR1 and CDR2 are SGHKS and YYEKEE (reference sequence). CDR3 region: CASSLRTDSYEQYF. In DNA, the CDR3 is TGTGCCAGCAGCTTGCGGACAGACTCCTACGAGCAGTACTTC.

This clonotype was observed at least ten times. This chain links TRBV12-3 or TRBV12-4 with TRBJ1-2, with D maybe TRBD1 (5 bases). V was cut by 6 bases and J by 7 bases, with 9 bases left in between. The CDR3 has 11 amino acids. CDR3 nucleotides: TGTGCCAGCAGGGGGGACCGTGGCTACACCTTC. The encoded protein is CASRGDRGYTF.

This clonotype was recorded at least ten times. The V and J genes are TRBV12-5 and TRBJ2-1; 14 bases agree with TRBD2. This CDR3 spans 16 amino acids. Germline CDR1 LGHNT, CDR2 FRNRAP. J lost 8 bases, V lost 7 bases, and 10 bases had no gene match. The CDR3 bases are TGTGCTAGTGCCTACCGACTAGCGGGGGGGATATATGAGCAGTTCTTC. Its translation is CASAYRLAGGIYEQFF.

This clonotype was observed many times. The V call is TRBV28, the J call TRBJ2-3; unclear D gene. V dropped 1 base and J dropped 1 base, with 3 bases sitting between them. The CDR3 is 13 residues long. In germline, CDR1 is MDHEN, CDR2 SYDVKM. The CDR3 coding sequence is TGTGCCAGCAGTTTATACGGCACAGATACGCAGTATTTT. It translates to CASSLYGTDTQYF.

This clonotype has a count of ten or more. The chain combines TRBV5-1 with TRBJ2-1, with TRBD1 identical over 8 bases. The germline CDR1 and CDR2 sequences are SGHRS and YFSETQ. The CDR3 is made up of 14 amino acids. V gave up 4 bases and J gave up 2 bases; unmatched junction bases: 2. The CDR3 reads CASSGTGTYNEQFF. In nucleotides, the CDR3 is TGCGCCAGCAGCGGGACAGGAACCTACAATGAGCAGTTCTTC.

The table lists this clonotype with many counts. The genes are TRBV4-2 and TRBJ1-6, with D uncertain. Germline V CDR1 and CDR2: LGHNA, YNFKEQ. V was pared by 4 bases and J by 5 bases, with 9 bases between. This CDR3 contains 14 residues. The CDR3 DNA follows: TGTGCCAGCAGCCCCGGGGTTAATAATTCACCCCTCCACTTT. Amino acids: CASSPGVNNSPLHF.

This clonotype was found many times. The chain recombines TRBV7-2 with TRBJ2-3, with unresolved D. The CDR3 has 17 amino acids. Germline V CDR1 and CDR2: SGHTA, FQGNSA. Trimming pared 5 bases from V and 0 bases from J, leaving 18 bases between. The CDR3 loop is CASSLSYPASSTDTQYF. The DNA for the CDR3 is TGTGCCAGCAGCCTGAGCTACCCAGCCTCTAGCACAGATACGCAGTATTTT.

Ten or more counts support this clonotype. This CDR3 is CSVGRTLSSYNEQFF. The CDR3, as DNA: TGCAGCGTTGGTCGGACTTTAAGCTCCTACAATGAGCAGTTCTTC. The chain joins TRBV29-1 to TRBJ2-1; D might be TRBD2 (5 bases). V was shortened by 4 bases and J by 0 bases, with 13 bases between the two germline ends. The germline gives CDR1 SQVTM, CDR2 ANQGSEA. There are 15 residues in the CDR3.

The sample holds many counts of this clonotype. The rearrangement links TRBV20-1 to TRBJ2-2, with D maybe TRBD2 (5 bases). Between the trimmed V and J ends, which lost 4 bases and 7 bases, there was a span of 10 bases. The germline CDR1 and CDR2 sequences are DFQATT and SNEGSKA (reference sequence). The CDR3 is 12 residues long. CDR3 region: CSAKLEGGELFF. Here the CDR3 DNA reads TGCAGTGCTAAGTTAGAGGGCGGGGAGCTGTTTTTT.

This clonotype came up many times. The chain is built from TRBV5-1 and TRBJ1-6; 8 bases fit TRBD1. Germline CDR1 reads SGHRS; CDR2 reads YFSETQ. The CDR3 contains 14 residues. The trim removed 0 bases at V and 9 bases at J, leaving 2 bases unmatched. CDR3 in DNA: TGCGCCAGCAGCTTGGGAACAGGGGGTTCACCCCTCCACTTT. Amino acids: CASSLGTGGSPLHF.

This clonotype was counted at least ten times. The CDR3 reads CATEAGRKVYEQYF. CDR3 sequence (DNA): TGTGCCACCGAAGCGGGGAGAAAAGTGTACGAGCAGTACTTC. This chain links TRBV24-1 with TRBJ2-7, with 7 positions matching TRBD2. J lost 4 bases, V lost 9 bases, and 11 bases had no gene match. The CDR3 consists of 14 residues. Germline values: CDR1 KGHDR, CDR2 SFDVKD.

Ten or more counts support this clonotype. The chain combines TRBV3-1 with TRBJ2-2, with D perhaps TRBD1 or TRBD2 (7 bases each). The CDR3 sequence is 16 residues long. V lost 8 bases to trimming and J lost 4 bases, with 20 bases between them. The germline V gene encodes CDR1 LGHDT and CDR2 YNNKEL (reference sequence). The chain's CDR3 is CASQNPRGEGTGELFF. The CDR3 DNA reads TGTGCCAGCCAAAACCCCAGGGGGGAGGGCACCGGGGAGCTGTTTTTT.

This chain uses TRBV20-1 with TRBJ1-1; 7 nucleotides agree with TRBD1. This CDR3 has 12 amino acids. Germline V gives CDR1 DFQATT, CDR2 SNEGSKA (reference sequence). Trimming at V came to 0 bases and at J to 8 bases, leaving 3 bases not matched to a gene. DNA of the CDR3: TGCAGTGCTAGAGATCAGGGGGAAGAAGCTTTCTTT. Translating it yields CSARDQGEEAFF.

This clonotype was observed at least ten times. The CDR3 here is CASGIKEQYF. CDR3 in DNA: TGTGCCAGCGGGATTAAAGAGCAGTACTTC. V gene TRBV2 combines with J gene TRBJ2-7; D remains unclear. V lost 8 bases and J lost 7, with 9 bases in between. CDR3 length: 10 residues. Germline CDR1 and CDR2: SNHLY and FYNNEI.

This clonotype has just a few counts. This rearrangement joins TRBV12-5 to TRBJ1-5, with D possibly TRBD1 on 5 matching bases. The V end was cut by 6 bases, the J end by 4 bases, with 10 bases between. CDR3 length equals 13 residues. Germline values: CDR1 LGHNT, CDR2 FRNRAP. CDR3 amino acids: CASGQGYNQPQHF. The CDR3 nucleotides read TGTGCTAGTGGGCAGGGTTATAATCAGCCCCAGCATTTT.

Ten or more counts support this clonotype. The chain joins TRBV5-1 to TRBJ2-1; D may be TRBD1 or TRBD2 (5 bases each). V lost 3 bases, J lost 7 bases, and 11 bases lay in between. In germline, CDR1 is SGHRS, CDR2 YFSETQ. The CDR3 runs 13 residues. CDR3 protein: CASSSGWGNEQFF. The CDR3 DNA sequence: TGCGCCAGCAGCTCCGGGTGGGGGAATGAGCAGTTCTTC. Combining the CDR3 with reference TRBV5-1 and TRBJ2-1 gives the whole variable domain KAGVTQTPRYLIKTRGQQVTLSCSPISGHRSVSWYQQTPGQGLQFLFEYFSETQRNKGNFPGRFSGRQFSNSRSEMNVSTLELGDSALYLCASSSGWGNEQFFGPGTRLTVL.

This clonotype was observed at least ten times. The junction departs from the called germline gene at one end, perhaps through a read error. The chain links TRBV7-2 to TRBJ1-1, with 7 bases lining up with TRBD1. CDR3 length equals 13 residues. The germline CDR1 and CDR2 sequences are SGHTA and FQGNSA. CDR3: CASSLAGGAQAFF. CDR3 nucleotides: TGTGCCAGCAGCCTAGCAGGGGGGGCGCAGGCTTTCTTT.

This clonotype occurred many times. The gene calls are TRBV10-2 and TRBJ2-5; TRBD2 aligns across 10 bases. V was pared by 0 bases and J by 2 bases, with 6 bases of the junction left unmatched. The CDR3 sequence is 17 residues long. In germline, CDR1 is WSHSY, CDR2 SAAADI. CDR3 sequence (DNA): TGCGCCAGCAGTGAGTCGGCACTAGCGGGAAAACAAGAGACCCAGTACTTC. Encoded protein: CASSESALAGKQETQYF.

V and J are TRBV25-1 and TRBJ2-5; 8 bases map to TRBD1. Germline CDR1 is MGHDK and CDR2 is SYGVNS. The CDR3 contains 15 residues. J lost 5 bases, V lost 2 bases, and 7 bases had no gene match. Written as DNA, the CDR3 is TGTGCCAGCAGTGAAGAGGACAGGGAGGAGGAGACCCAGTACTTC. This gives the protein CASSEEDREEETQYF.

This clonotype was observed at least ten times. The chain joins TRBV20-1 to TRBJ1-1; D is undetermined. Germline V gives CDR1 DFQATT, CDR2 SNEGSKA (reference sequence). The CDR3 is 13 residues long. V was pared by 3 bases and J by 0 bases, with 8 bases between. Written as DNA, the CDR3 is TGCAGTGCTAGTGGGGTCTTGAACACTGAAGCTTTCTTT. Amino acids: CSASGVLNTEAFF.

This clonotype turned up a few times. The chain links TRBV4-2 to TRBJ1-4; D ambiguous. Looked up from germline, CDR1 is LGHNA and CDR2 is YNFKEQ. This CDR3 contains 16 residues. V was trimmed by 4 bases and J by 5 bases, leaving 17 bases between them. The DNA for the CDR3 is TGTGCCAGCAGCCGGGAGGGAGGCAGCTTAAATGAAAAACTGTTTTTT. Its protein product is CASSREGGSLNEKLFF.